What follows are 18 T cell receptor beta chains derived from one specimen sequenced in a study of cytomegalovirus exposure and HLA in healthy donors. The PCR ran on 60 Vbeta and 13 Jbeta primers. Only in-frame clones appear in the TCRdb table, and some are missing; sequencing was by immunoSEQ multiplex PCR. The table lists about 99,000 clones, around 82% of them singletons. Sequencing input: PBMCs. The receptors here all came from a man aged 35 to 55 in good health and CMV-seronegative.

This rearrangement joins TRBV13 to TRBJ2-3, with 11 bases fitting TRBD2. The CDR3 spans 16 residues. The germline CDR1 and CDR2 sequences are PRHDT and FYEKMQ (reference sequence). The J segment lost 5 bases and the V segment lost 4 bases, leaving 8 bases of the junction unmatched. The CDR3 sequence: CASSYYSGGAIDTQYF. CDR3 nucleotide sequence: TGTGCCAGCAGCTACTATAGCGGGGGGGCCATAGATACGCAGTATTTT.

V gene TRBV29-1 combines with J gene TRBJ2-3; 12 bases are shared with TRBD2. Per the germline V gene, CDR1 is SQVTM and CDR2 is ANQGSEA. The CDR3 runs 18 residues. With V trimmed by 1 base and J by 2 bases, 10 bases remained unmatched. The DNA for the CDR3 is TGCAGCGTTGAAGGTCTAGCGGGGGGGCTTACTGACACAGATACGCAGTATTTT. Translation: CSVEGLAGGLTDTDTQYF.

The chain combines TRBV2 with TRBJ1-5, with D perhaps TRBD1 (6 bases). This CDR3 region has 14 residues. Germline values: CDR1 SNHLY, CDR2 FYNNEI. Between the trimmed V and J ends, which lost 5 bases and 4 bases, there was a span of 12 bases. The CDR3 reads CASSKGQGNQPQHF. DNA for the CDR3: TGTGCCAGCAGTAAGGGTCAGGGGAATCAGCCCCAGCATTTT. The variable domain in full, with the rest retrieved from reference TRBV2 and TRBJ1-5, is EPEVTQTPSHQVTQMGQEVILRCVPISNHLYFYWYRQILGQKVEFLVSFYNNEISEKSEIFDDQFSVERPDGSNFTLKIRSTKLEDSAMYFCASSKGQGNQPQHFGDGTRLSIL.

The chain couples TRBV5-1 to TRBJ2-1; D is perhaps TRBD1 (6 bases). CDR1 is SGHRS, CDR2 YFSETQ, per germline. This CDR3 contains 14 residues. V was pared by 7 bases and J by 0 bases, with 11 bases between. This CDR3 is CASGQSSSYNEQFF. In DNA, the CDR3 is TGCGCCAGCGGACAGAGCAGCTCCTACAATGAGCAGTTCTTC. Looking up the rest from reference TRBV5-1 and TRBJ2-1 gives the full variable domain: KAGVTQTPRYLIKTRGQQVTLSCSPISGHRSVSWYQQTPGQGLQFLFEYFSETQRNKGNFPGRFSGRQFSNSRSEMNVSTLELGDSALYLCASGQSSSYNEQFFGPGTRLTVL.

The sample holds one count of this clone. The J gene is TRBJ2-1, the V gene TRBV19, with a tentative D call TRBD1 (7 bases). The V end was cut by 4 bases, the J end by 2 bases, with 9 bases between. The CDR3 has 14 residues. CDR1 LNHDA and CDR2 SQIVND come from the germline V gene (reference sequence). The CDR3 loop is CASSTRGAYNEQFF. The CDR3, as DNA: TGTGCCAGTAGTACCAGGGGGGCCTACAATGAGCAGTTCTTC.

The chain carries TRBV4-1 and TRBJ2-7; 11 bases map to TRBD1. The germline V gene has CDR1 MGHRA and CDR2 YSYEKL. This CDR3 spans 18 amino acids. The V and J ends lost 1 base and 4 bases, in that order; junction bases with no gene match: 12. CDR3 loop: CASSQAIPSGTGGYEQYF. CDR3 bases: TGCGCCAGCAGCCAAGCCATCCCATCCGGGACAGGGGGATACGAGCAGTACTTC.

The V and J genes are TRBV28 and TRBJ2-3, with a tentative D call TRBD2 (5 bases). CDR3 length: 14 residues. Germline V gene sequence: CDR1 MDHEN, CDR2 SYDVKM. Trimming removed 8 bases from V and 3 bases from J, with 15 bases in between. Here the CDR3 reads CASHRAGRTDTQYF. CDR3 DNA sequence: TGTGCCAGCCACCGGGCGGGTAGGACAGATACGCAGTATTTT.

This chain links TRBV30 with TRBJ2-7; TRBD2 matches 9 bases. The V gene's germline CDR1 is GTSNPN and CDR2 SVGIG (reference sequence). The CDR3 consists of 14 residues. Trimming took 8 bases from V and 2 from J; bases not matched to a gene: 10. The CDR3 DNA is TGTGCCCTCTCCCCGGGACTAGCTGCCTACGAGCAGTACTTC. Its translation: CALSPGLAAYEQYF.

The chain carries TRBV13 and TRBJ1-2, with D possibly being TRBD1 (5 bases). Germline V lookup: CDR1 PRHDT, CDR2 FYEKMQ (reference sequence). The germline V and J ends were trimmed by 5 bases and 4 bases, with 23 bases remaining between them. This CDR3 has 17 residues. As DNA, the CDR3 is TGTGCCAGCAGCCTCCTGTCGACAGCGCCCTCCAGCTATGGCTACACCTTC. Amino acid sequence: CASSLLSTAPSSYGYTF. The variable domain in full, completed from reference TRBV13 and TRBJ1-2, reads AAGVIQSPRHLIKEKRETATLKCYPIPRHDTVYWYQQGPGQDPQFLISFYEKMQSDKGSIPDRFSAQQFSDYHSELNMSSLELGDSALYFCASSLLSTAPSSYGYTFGSGTRLTVV.

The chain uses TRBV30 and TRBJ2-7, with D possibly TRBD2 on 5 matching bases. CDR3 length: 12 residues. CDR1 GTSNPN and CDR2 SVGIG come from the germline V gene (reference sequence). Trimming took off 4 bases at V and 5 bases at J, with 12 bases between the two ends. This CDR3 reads CAWTPGSDEQYF. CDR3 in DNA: TGTGCCTGGACCCCGGGAAGCGACGAGCAGTACTTC.

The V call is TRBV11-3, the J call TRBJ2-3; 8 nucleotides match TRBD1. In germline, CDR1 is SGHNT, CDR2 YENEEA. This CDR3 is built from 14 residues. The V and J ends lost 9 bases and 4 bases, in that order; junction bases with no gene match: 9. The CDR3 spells CARPDREISDTQYF. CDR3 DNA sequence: TGTGCCAGACCGGACAGGGAGATTTCAGATACGCAGTATTTT.

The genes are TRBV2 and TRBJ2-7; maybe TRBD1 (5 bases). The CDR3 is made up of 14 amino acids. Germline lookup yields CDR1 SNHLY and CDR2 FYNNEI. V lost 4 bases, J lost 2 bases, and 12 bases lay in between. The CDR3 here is CASSVGPGTYEQYF. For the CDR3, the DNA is TGTGCCAGCAGTGTCGGTCCAGGGACCTACGAGCAGTACTTC.

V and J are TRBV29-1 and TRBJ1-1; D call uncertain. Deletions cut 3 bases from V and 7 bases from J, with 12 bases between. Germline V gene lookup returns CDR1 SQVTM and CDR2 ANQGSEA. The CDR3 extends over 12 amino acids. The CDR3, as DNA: TGCAGCGTTGACCGGACGGGGAGTGAAGCTTTCTTT. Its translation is CSVDRTGSEAFF.

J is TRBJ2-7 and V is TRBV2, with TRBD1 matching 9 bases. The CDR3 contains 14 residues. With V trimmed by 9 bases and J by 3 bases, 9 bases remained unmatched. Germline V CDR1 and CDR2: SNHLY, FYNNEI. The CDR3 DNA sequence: TGTGCCAGGGGGCGGGACAGGGTCAACTACGAGCAGTACTTC. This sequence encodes CARGRDRVNYEQYF.

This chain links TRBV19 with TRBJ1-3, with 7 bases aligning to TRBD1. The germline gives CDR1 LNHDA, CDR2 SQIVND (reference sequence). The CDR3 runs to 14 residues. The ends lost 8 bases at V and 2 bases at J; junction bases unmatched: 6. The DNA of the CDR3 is TGTGCCAGTGCAATCGACAGGGCTGGAAACACCATATATTTT. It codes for CASAIDRAGNTIYF.

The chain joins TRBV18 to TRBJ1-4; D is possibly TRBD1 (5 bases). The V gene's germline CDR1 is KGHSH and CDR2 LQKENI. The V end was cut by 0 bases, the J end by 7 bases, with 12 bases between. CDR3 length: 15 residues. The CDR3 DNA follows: TGTGCCAGCTCACCACCGGCAGGGAGGAGTGAAAAACTGTTTTTT. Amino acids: CASSPPAGRSEKLFF.

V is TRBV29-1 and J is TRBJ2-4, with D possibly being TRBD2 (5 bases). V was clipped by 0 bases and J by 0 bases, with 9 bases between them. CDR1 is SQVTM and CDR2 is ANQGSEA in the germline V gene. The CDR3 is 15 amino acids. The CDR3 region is CSVEDFGVAKNIQYF. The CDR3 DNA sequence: TGCAGCGTTGAAGATTTCGGGGTAGCCAAAAACATTCAGTACTTC.

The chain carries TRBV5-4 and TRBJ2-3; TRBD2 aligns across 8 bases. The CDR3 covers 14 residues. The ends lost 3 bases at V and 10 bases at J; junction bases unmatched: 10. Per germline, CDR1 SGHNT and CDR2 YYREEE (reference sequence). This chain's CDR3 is CASSSQSSGDPQYF. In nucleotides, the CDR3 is TGTGCCAGCAGCTCACAGAGTAGCGGGGACCCGCAGTATTTT. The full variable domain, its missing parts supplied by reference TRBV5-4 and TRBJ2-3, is ETGVTQSPTHLIKTRGQQVTLRCSSQSGHNTVSWYQQALGQGPQFIFQYYREEENGRGNFPPRFSGLQFPNYSSELNVNALELDDSALYLCASSSQSSGDPQYFGPGTRLTVL.